The TCR beta chain described here comes from a study of blood T cell repertoires in COVID-19. As for the study in general: Some COVID-19 samples were acute and others convalescent; all came from the United States, Italy and Spain. T cells, B-cell-depleted T cells, or PBMCs provided the cDNA or gDNA that served as material.

Authors' processing steps: Reference gene primers were amplified, and this amplification served to estimate nucleated cell counts. Here immunoSEQ multiplex PCR was the method, and the copy in TCRdb shows in-frame clones only, minus some. V, J and clone size reflect that table, while D and trimming were determined from the DNA. The sample lists under 100,000 clones, about 87% occurring once. The source material was peripheral blood. The clonotype originates from a man aged 50 to 60 with active COVID-19.

CDR3 protein: CASSPSGLASHEQYF. The DNA of the CDR3 is TGTGCCAGCAGTCCGTCGGGACTAGCGTCCCACGAGCAGTACTTC. The genes are TRBV28 and TRBJ2-7; 10 bases are shared with TRBD2. V lost 5 bases to trimming and J lost 5 bases; unmatched junction nucleotides: 9. Germline V gene sequence: CDR1 MDHEN, CDR2 SYDVKM. The CDR3 length is 15 residues. Based on the CDR3 plus reference TRBV28 and TRBJ2-7, the full variable domain is DVKVTQSSRYLVKRTGEKVFLECVQDMDHENMFWYRQDPGLGLRLIYFSYDVKMKEKGDIPEGYSVSREKKERFSLILESASTNQTSMYLCASSPSGLASHEQYFGPGTRLTVT.